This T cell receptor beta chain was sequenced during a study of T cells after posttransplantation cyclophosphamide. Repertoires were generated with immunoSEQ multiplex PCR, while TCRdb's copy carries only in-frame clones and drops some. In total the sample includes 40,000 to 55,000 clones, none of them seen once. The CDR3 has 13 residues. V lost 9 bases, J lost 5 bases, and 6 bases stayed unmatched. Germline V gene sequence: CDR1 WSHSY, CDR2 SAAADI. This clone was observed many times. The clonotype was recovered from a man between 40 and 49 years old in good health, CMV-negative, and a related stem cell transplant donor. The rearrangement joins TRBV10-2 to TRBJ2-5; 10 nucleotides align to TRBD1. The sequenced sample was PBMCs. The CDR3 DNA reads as TGCGCCAGTACGACAGGGGGCGAGGAGACCCAGTACTTC. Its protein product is CASTTGGEETQYF.